These T cell receptor beta chains were read from a single sample in a study of type 1 and type 2 diabetes patients. TCRdb passed the multiplex PCR reads through MiXCR, listing each CDR3 protein once. The profile shows 250,000 to 300,000 distinct CDR3 sequences, 40% to 50% of them singletons. Sequenced: peripheral blood mononuclear cells (PBMCs). The receptor source for this set is a young man with type 2 diabetes. The CDR3 runs from the conserved cysteine through the conserved F or W. D genes are given only for firm matches. Rows give clone size only sometimes, using once, few, many, or a class for an expanded clone.

>TRBD2|.|TRBV7-8|TRBJ2-3
CASSLTILTSGGNADTQYF
TGTGCCAGCAGCTTAACTATTCTTACTAGCGGGGGTAACGCAGATACGCAGTATTTT
>TRBD1|.|TRBV25-1|TRBJ2-1
CASSEGRQGGSAYYNEQFF
TGTGCCAGCAGTGAAGGCCGACAGGGGGGCTCCGCATACTACAATGAGCAGTTCTTC
>.|.|TRBV2|TRBJ1-6
CASSEYDGENSPLRF
TGTGCCAGCAGTGAATATGACGGAGAGAATTCACCCCTCCGCTTT
>.|.|TRBV4-3|TRBJ2-7
CASSQGQGGTYEQYF
TGCGCCAGCAGCCAAGGCCAGGGGGGAACCTACGAGCAGTACTTC
>.|once|TRBV19|TRBJ1-2
CASSIVGDGNYGYTF
TGTGCCAGTAGTATAGTGGGGGACGGGAACTATGGCTACACCTTC
>.|.|TRBV14|TRBJ2-7
CASSQDWWSEQYF
TGTGCCAGCAGCCAAGATTGGTGGAGCGAGCAGTACTTC
>.|.|TRBV12-5|TRBJ1-2
CASTDNPGHHGYTF
TGTGCCAGCACCGATAATCCGGGACACCATGGCTACACCTTC
>TRBD2|few|TRBV20-1|TRBJ2-7
CSARDPLAGEEEQYF
TGCAGTGCTAGAGATCCGCTAGCGGGAGAGGAAGAGCAGTACTTC
>.|few|TRBV5-1|TRBJ2-2
CASSLGSETGELFF
TGCGCCAGCAGCCTGGGGTCTGAGACCGGGGAGCTGTTTTTT
>TRBD2|few|TRBV10-2|TRBJ2-1
CASSDSGVRQQFF
TGCGCCAGCAGTGATAGCGGGGTCCGGCAGCAGTTCTTC
>.|.|TRBV10-2|TRBJ1-2
CASSLDGRGGYTF
TGCGCCAGCAGTTTAGACGGGAGGGGGGGCTACACCTTC
>.|many|TRBV15|TRBJ1-2
CATSLDGYGYTF
TGTGCCACCAGCCTTGACGGCTATGGCTACACCTTC
>.|.|TRBV7-9|TRBJ2-1
CASSLADGEQFF
TGTGCCAGCAGCTTAGCGGATGGTGAGCAGTTCTTC
>.|.|TRBV11-3|TRBJ2-1
CASSEGSGEQFF
TGTGCCAGCAGTGAAGGTTCGGGTGAGCAGTTCTTC
>TRBD1|.|TRBV6-5|TRBJ2-7
CASRDRGSPHYEQYF
TGTGCCAGCAGAGACAGGGGTTCACCCCACTACGAGCAGTACTTC
>.|few|TRBV18|TRBJ1-1
CASSRGKDTEAFF
TGTGCCAGCTCACGGGGAAAAGACACTGAAGCTTTCTTT
>TRBD1|few|TRBV2|TRBJ1-5
CASRKDRGKQPQHF
TGTGCCAGCAGGAAGGACAGGGGGAAACAGCCCCAGCATTTT
>TRBD1|.|TRBV20-1|TRBJ1-1
CSAVNRGLNTEAFF
TGCAGTGCTGTCAACAGGGGGCTTAACACTGAAGCTTTCTTT
>.|.|TRBV7-9|TRBJ2-3
CASSFSSQPGDTQYF
TGTGCCAGCAGCTTCTCTAGCCAACCCGGGGATACGCAGTATTTT
>.|few|TRBV19|TRBJ2-2
CASSIGPLNTGELFF
TGTGCCAGTAGTATCGGGCCGCTGAACACCGGGGAGCTGTTTTTT
>.|few|TRBV10-3|TRBJ2-3
CAISTPLLDTQYF
TGTGCCATCAGTACCCCCCTCTTAGATACGCAGTATTTT
>.|few|TRBV12-3/TRBV12-4|TRBJ2-5
CASSLVDSFQETQYF
TGTGCCAGCAGTTTAGTCGACAGTTTCCAAGAGACCCAGTACTTC
>.|.|TRBV19|TRBJ1-6
CASSLPLRQAADSPLHF
TGTGCCAGTAGTCTACCGTTAAGACAGGCAGCGGATTCACCCCTCCACTTT
>.|.|TRBV15|TRBJ2-5
CATSGAGDLSAQYF
TGTGCCACCAGCGGCGCAGGAGACCTTTCGGCCCAGTACTTC
>.|.|TRBV28|TRBJ1-5
CASSDRDQPQHF
TGTGCCAGCAGTGATCGGGATCAGCCCCAGCATTTT
>.|.|TRBV5-1|TRBJ1-2
CASSSETPPYGYAF
TGTGCCAGCAGCTCCGAGACACCACCCTATGGCTACGCCTTC
>TRBD2|.|TRBV5-1|TRBJ2-5
CASSHDPSDPATLLAGGDVTQYF
TGCGCCAGCAGCCATGACCCCTCCGATCCCGCAACACTACTAGCGGGAGGGGATGTGACCCAGTACTTC
>.|.|TRBV2|TRBJ1-4
CATSPESRKLFF
TGTGCCACCAGCCCCGAGTCCCGTAAACTGTTTTTT
>.|.|TRBV6-1|TRBJ2-5
CASSEGSWAGSGETQYF
TGTGCCAGCAGTGAAGGGTCCTGGGCGGGGTCGGGAGAGACCCAGTACTTC
>.|.|TRBV13|TRBJ1-4
CASRSGHWDREKLFF
TGTGCCAGCAGATCTGGACATTGGGATAGGGAAAAACTGTTTTTT
>TRBD2|.|TRBV6-2/TRBV6-3|TRBJ2-7
CASRRSGRARYEQYF
TGTGCCAGCAGACGTAGCGGGAGGGCCAGGTACGAGCAGTACTTC
>.|.|TRBV6-6|TRBJ2-1
CASSSEGTYNEQFF
TGTGCCAGCAGTTCAGAGGGTACTTACAATGAGCAGTTCTTC
>TRBD1|few|TRBV2|TRBJ1-5
CASSALGGALQPQHF
TGTGCCAGCAGTGCGCTAGGGGGCGCCTTGCAGCCCCAGCATTTT
>TRBD1|many|TRBV19|TRBJ2-7
CASSMGQGDYEQYF
TGTGCCAGTAGTATGGGACAGGGAGACTACGAGCAGTACTTC
>TRBD2|.|TRBV15|TRBJ2-2
CATSPVLAGGAGELFF
TGTGCCACCAGTCCTGTTCTAGCGGGGGGCGCCGGGGAGCTGTTTTTT
>TRBD1|.|TRBV6-6|TRBJ2-7
CASSESTGDLYEQYF
TGTGCCAGCAGTGAATCCACAGGGGATCTCTACGAGCAGTACTTC
>TRBD1|few|TRBV5-1|TRBJ1-2
CASRFDRDYGYTF
TGCGCCAGCAGGTTTGACAGGGACTATGGCTACACCTTC
>.|few|TRBV2|TRBJ1-2
CASSRPRYGYTF
TGTGCCAGCAGCCGCCCTAGATATGGCTACACCTTC